The next 2 T cell receptor beta chains were all read from a single sample in a study of human T cells and chemical hapten exposure. TCRdb re-derived calls from the 5' RACE reads in MiXCR, one entry per CDR3 protein. In the table there are about 140,000 distinct CDR3 sequences, roughly 4.1% of which are singletons. Whole blood, unfractionated, served as the material for total RNA extraction. The receptors come from a female donor in good health.

The table lists this clonotype with many counts. The rearrangement links TRBV20-1 to TRBJ2-3, with 8 bases aligning to TRBD2. In germline, CDR1 is DFQATT, CDR2 SNEGSKA (reference sequence). The V and J ends lost 3 bases and 0 bases, in that order; junction bases with no gene match: 8. The CDR3 runs 16 residues. CDR3: CSARFPRGGSTDTQYF. Here the CDR3 DNA reads TGCAGTGCTAGGTTCCCCCGGGGGGGAAGCACAGATACGCAGTATTTT.

Only a few counts were recorded for this clonotype. The gene calls are TRBV14 and TRBJ1-6; no firm D call. CDR1 is SGHDN and CDR2 is FVKESK in the germline V gene. The CDR3 spans 13 residues. V was shortened by 0 bases and J by 9 bases, with 6 bases between the two germline ends. CDR3 coding DNA: TGTGCCAGCAGCCAAGATTGGGTTTCACCCCTCCACTTT. This encodes CASSQDWVSPLHF.